The entry that follows covers one TCR beta chain sequence. What it recognizes is unknown. TCRdb keeps only in-frame clones here, not all; method: immunoSEQ multiplex PCR. Among 95,000 to 150,000 clones listed, around 88% were seen once. The entry originates in a study of T cell responses to AZD1222 COVID-19 vaccine. Study-wide background: Second-dose timings of about 4 or about 12 weeks were pooled.

Regarding the study as a whole: Spike as a whole was targeted by vaccine-associated CD4 TCRs, dominant at 160-218 and 743-854. Donors were largely white British and mainly female; clonal diversity was possibly underestimated. Just a handful of AZD1222 recipients tested seropositive at baseline.

The CDR3 consists of 14 residues. V was trimmed by 5 bases and J by 3 bases, leaving 12 bases between them. Germline V gene sequence: CDR1 MRHNA, CDR2 SNTAGT. Sequencing was performed on peripheral blood, taken on day 0 of AZD1222 vaccination. V gene TRBV6-4 combines with J gene TRBJ2-3, with D hard to call. The clonotype originates from an adult in good health. In DNA, the CDR3 is TGTGCCAGCAGTCAGACGGGTGGGACAGATACGCAGTATTTT. It specifies CASSQTGGTDTQYF.